Presented here are 24 T cell receptor beta chains from one specimen sequenced in a study of molecular identifiers for immune sequencing clone quantification. TCRdb re-derived calls from the PCR reads in MiXCR, one entry per CDR3 protein. Of just over 40,000 distinct CDR3 sequences in the sample, roughly 18% were seen once. What was sequenced was naive CD8+ T cells from blood, with Jurkat cell RNA spiked in. As for subset: FACS-sorted CD8+CD4-CCR7+CD45RA+ naive T cells. The source of these receptors is a human donor in good health. Some libraries in this study had Jurkat cell RNA spiked in.

This clonotype was recorded many times. The rearrangement uses TRBV11-1 and TRBJ1-2, with no clear D. Germline loops: CDR1 SGHAT, CDR2 FQDESV (reference sequence). This CDR3 contains 13 residues. With 2 bases removed from V and 8 bases from J, the gap between germline ends came to 12 bases. This CDR3 reads CASSLRNGNGYTF. CDR3 bases: TGTGCCAGCAGCTTACGTAACGGGAACGGCTACACCTTC.

This clonotype was picked up many times. The rearrangement joins TRBV20-1 to TRBJ2-7; D is possibly TRBD1 (5 bases). CDR3 length: 12 amino acids. Looked up from germline, CDR1 is DFQATT and CDR2 is SNEGSKA (reference sequence). Trimming took off 3 bases at V and 3 bases at J, with 9 bases between the two ends. CDR3 DNA: TGCAGTGCTAGGGGGCGCGGCTACGAGCAGTACTTC. It specifies CSARGRGYEQYF.

This clonotype was counted between two and nine times. The chain couples TRBV28 to TRBJ2-7; no definite D call. The CDR3 is 13 amino acids. V was shortened by 8 bases and J by 6 bases, with 17 bases between the two germline ends. Germline V gene lookup returns CDR1 MDHEN and CDR2 SYDVKM. The DNA of the CDR3 is TGTGCCAGCGAGAGTACTTTTTCGACCGAGCAGTACTTC. It encodes CASESTFSTEQYF.

This clonotype was recorded once. A junction boundary mismatches the germline segment, possibly from a read error. This chain links TRBV5-1 with TRBJ2-3; D might be TRBD2 (5 bases). Germline loops: CDR1 SGHRS, CDR2 YFSETQ. The CDR3 contains 15 residues. The CDR3 nucleotides are TGCGCCAGCAGCTTGAGCCATCCTAGCACAGATATGCAGTATTTT. It encodes CASSLSHPSTDMQYF.

On this clonotype itself: With a much larger clone just one base away, this may be a read error. The chain joins TRBV25-1 to TRBJ2-7, with 10 bases fitting TRBD1. In germline, CDR1 is MGHDK, CDR2 SYGVNS. The CDR3 has 17 residues. The CDR3 loop reads CTSSLRGIGTGVHERYF. In DNA form, the CDR3 reads TGTACCAGCAGCCTACGAGGAATCGGGACAGGGGTCCACGAGCGGTACTTC.

The rearrangement uses TRBV4-1 and TRBJ2-7; D is unclear. Trimming cost V 2 bases and J 6 bases, with 5 bases left between them. The length of the CDR3 is 11 residues. Germline assignment: CDR1 MGHRA and CDR2 YSYEKL. Here the CDR3 reads CASSQSSEQYF. The CDR3 nucleotides are TGCGCCAGCAGCCAAAGCAGCGAGCAGTACTTC.

About this clonotype: A much larger clone lies one base from this, so it may be a read error. J is TRBJ2-3 and V is TRBV27; D may be TRBD2 (5 bases). Germline loops: CDR1 MNHEY, CDR2 SMNVEV (reference sequence). The germline V and J ends were trimmed by 7 bases and 5 bases, with 13 bases remaining between them. CDR3 length equals 13 residues. CDR3 in DNA: TGTGCCAGCAATTCCCTTCGGGGAGATACGCAGTATTTT. It translates to CASNSLRGDTQYF.

This clonotype was counted ten times or more. The chain carries TRBV5-5 and TRBJ2-2; possibly TRBD1 or TRBD2 for D (5 bases each). The CDR3 consists of 11 residues. CDR1 SGHKS and CDR2 YYEKEE come from the germline V gene (reference sequence). V gave up 3 bases and J gave up 8 bases, with 5 bases separating them. The CDR3 nucleotides are TGTGCCAGCAGCTGGGGGGGGGAGCTGTTTTTT. Its protein is CASSWGGELFF. Drawing the rest from reference TRBV5-5 and TRBJ2-2, the complete variable domain is DAGVTQSPTHLIKTRGQQVTLRCSPISGHKSVSWYQQVLGQGPQFIFQYYEKEERGRGNFPDRFSARQFPNYSSELNVNALLLGDSALYLCASSWGGELFFGEGSRLTVL.

There are many counts of this clonotype. The V call is TRBV12-3 or TRBV12-4, the J call TRBJ1-1; TRBD1 is a possible D gene (6 bases). CDR3 length: 14 amino acids. Trimming took 3 bases from V and 1 from J, leaving 9 bases between them. The CDR3 protein is CASSFGTQNTEAFF. The DNA of the CDR3 is TGTGCCAGCAGTTTTGGGACACAGAACACTGAAGCTTTCTTT.

The sample holds many counts of this clonotype. The V gene is TRBV7-9, the J gene TRBJ2-2; TRBD2 aligns across 10 bases. The CDR3 loop spans 16 amino acids. The V segment lost 5 bases and the J segment 0 bases; nucleotides outside the gene matches: 3. Germline loops: CDR1 SEHNR, CDR2 FQNEAQ (reference sequence). CDR3 sequence reads: CASSDGTSANTGELFF. CDR3 nucleotides: TGTGCCAGCAGCGATGGGACTAGCGCGAACACCGGGGAGCTGTTTTTT.

This clonotype was seen ten or more times. The rearrangement joins TRBV28 to TRBJ2-3; D is perhaps TRBD2 (5 bases). V lost 2 bases and J 1 base, leaving 7 bases between the germline ends. This CDR3 region has 14 residues. The germline gives CDR1 MDHEN, CDR2 SYDVKM. CDR3 amino acids: CASSLNGGTDTQYF. In nucleotides, the CDR3 is TGTGCCAGCAGTTTAAACGGGGGCACAGATACGCAGTATTTT.

This clonotype was seen repeatedly, ten times or more. This sequence joins TRBV14 and TRBJ1-4; no definite D call. The length of the CDR3 is 13 residues. The germline V gene encodes CDR1 SGHDN and CDR2 FVKESK. The germline V and J ends were trimmed by 2 bases and 3 bases, with 4 bases remaining between them. The CDR3 sequence is CASSQPPNEKLFF. In DNA form, the CDR3 reads TGTGCCAGCAGCCAACCCCCTAATGAAAAACTGTTTTTT.

The chain joins TRBV6-6 to TRBJ1-1, with D unclear. Germline V gene lookup returns CDR1 MNHNY and CDR2 SVGAGI (reference sequence). The CDR3 loop spans 14 amino acids. Trimming removed 5 bases from V and 1 base from J, with 11 bases in between. In DNA, the CDR3 is TGTGCCAGCAGTCCTTATCTAGCGAACACTGAAGCTTTCTTT. This encodes CASSPYLANTEAFF.

There are many counts of this clonotype. This chain links TRBV7-9 with TRBJ2-3; TRBD1 is a possible D gene (5 bases). In germline, CDR1 is SEHNR, CDR2 FQNEAQ (reference sequence). The ends were cut back, 8 bases at V and 1 base at J, with 10 bases in the middle. The CDR3 length is 13 residues. Here the CDR3 reads CASGEQGTDTQYF. CDR3 nucleotide sequence: TGTGCCAGCGGTGAACAGGGCACAGATACGCAGTATTTT.

This clonotype occurred a few times. The chain carries TRBV7-8 and TRBJ2-7; D is ambiguous. CDR1 and CDR2 from the germline V gene are SGHVS and FQNEAQ. V lost 5 bases and J 5 bases, leaving 13 bases between the germline ends. The CDR3 contains 13 residues. Written as DNA, the CDR3 is TGTGCCAGCAGCCCACCCGATCTGAACGAGCAGTACTTC. Protein product: CASSPPDLNEQYF.

Judged by abundance, this clonotype is medium-sized. The chain employs TRBV4-1 and TRBJ2-4; weak D call: TRBD2 (5 bases). Germline V CDR1 and CDR2: MGHRA, YSYEKL. CDR3 size: 16 residues. V was cut by 0 bases and J by 7 bases, with 16 bases left in between. The CDR3 loop is CASSQDFGVRMNIQYF. In DNA, the CDR3 is TGCGCCAGCAGCCAAGATTTCGGGGTTAGGATGAACATTCAGTACTTC.

This clonotype has a single count. A read error may explain this, as a much larger clone is one base away. The rearrangement links TRBV2 to TRBJ2-5; no clear D gene. Trimming shortened V by 8 bases and J by 4 bases, and 17 bases separated the two germline ends. The CDR3 consists of 14 residues. Per the germline V gene, CDR1 is SNHLY and CDR2 is FYNNEI. The CDR3 DNA reads TGTGCCAGCTCGGCGAAGGGCTTTGTAGAGACCCAGTACTTC. Translation gives CASSAKGFVETQYF.

This clonotype was detected many times. The chain joins TRBV5-5 to TRBJ2-1, with 8 bases that match TRBD2. The CDR3 is 15 residues long. Unmatched junction bases numbered 4, after V lost 4 bases and J lost 1 base. Germline-derived CDR1 and CDR2 are SGHKS and YYEKEE (reference sequence). This CDR3 is CASSRAGDSYNEQFF. In DNA form, the CDR3 reads TGTGCCAGCAGCCGAGCGGGAGATTCCTACAATGAGCAGTTCTTC.

This clonotype was found many times. This chain joins TRBV9 and TRBJ2-7, with a weak D call TRBD1 (6 bases). CDR3 size: 14 residues. Germline lookup yields CDR1 SGDLS and CDR2 YYNGEE. V lost 4 bases to trimming and J lost 3 bases, with 14 bases between them. This CDR3 is CASSPQRTDYEQYF. The CDR3 region has the DNA TGTGCCAGCAGCCCTCAAAGGACAGACTACGAGCAGTACTTC.

This clonotype appeared many times. The chain links TRBV20-1 to TRBJ2-1; 12 nucleotides agree with TRBD1. V trimming: 4 bases; J trimming: 8 bases; junction bases outside the gene matches: 3. Germline CDR1 is DFQATT and CDR2 is SNEGSKA (reference sequence). This CDR3 has 13 residues. In DNA, the CDR3 is TGCAGTGCTAAAGGGACAGGGGGCCATGAGCAGTTCTTC. Protein sequence: CSAKGTGGHEQFF.

This clonotype was recorded many times. The chain uses TRBV9 and TRBJ1-1; D not certain. The CDR3 is 15 amino acids. V was pared by 4 bases and J by 2 bases, with 15 bases between. CDR1 and CDR2 from the germline V gene are SGDLS and YYNGEE. CDR3 region: CASSSVGNSNTEAFF. The CDR3 coding sequence is TGTGCCAGCAGCTCCGTAGGAAACAGCAACACTGAAGCTTTCTTT.

At least ten counts were recorded for this clonotype. This chain uses TRBV15 with TRBJ2-2; TRBD2 aligns across 11 bases. The V and J ends lost 0 bases and 7 bases, in that order; junction bases with no gene match: 10. This CDR3 is 18 amino acids long. The V gene's germline CDR1 is LNHNV and CDR2 YYDKDF (reference sequence). CDR3 DNA: TGTGCCACCAGCAGAGATCTACTAGCGGGAGTTAAGAACGGGGAGCTGTTTTTT. Its protein is CATSRDLLAGVKNGELFF.

The chain combines TRBV18 with TRBJ2-1; tentatively, D is TRBD2 (5 bases). The V gene's germline CDR1 is KGHSH and CDR2 LQKENI. The CDR3 length is 13 residues. V lost 5 bases to trimming and J lost 8 bases, with 13 bases between them. The CDR3 DNA follows: TGTGCCAGCTCATCCAGACTATCCTATGAGCAGTTCTTC. Its protein is CASSSRLSYEQFF.

CDR3 residues: CASSYLRGALKSGELFF. The CDR3 coding sequence is TGTGCCAGCAGCTATCTTCGGGGGGCCCTTAAGTCCGGGGAGCTGTTTTTT. The V and J genes are TRBV11-2 and TRBJ2-2; maybe TRBD2 (7 bases). Germline V gives CDR1 SGHAT, CDR2 FQNNGV. The CDR3 contains 17 residues. Deletions cut 4 bases from V and 6 bases from J, with 21 bases between.